This T cell receptor beta chain was captured by sequencing in a study of cytomegalovirus exposure and HLA in healthy donors. The V gene's germline CDR1 is SNHLY and CDR2 FYNNEI. Trimming cost V 7 bases and J 2 bases, with 6 bases left between them. This CDR3 has 12 residues. Turning to this clone: Its antigen remains unidentified.

Notes on the study in general: Most TCR sequences showed up rarely, but some public TCRs showed up in many donors. TCR beta V- and J-gene trimming was later associated with a missense DCLRE1C variant.

Both 60 Vbeta primers and 13 Jbeta primers went into the PCR. Method: immunoSEQ multiplex PCR; TCRdb's copy keeps in-frame clones and lacks some. The sample carries fewer than 250,000 clones, about four fifths recorded once. This clonotype was sampled from a woman aged 50 to 65 in good health and CMV-seronegative. V is TRBV2 and J is TRBJ1-3; D ambiguous. Specimen: PBMCs. The CDR3 sequence is CASTEAGNTIYF. In DNA, the CDR3 is TGTGCCAGCACGGAGGCTGGAAACACCATATATTTT.